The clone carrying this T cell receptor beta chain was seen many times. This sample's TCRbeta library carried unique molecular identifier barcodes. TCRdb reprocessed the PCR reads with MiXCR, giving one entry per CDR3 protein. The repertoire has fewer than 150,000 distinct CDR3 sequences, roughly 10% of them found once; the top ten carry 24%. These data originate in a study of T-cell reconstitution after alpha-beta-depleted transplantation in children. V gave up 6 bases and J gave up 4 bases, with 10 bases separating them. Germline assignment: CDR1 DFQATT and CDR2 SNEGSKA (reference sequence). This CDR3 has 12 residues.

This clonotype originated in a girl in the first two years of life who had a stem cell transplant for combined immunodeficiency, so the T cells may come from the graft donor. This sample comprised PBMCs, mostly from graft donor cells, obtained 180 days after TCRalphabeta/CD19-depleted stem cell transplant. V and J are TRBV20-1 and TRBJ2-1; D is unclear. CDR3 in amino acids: CSANPSYNEQFF. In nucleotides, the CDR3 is TGCAGTGCGAACCCTAGTTACAATGAGCAGTTCTTC.